These 3 T cell receptor beta chains came from one sample sequenced in a study of OX40 agonist ivuxolimab in advanced cancers. The method was immunoSEQ multiplex PCR; TCRdb's version includes in-frame clones alone and lacks a portion of them. The sample lists 20,000 to 25,000 clones, over 80% occurring once. The sample consisted of CD4+ or CD8+ T cells sorted from blood, taken in a trial of the OX40 agonist ivuxolimab. Receptors originate from an adult with an advanced solid tumor such as melanoma, head and neck, liver or kidney cancer.

The V call is TRBV5-1, the J call TRBJ1-5, with D possibly being TRBD1 (5 bases). V was cut by 4 bases and J by 3 bases, with 14 bases left in between. The CDR3 covers 15 residues. The V gene's germline CDR1 is SGHRS and CDR2 YFSETQ. Written as DNA, the CDR3 is TGCGCCAGCAGCACCACAGGTGAACCCAATCAGCCCCAGCATTTT. It yields the protein CASSTTGEPNQPQHF.

This chain joins TRBV29-1 and TRBJ2-3; a possible D gene is TRBD2 (6 bases). CDR3 length: 15 amino acids. Germline CDR1 and CDR2: SQVTM and ANQGSEA. V lost 2 bases and J lost 2, with 14 bases in between. DNA for the CDR3: TGCAGCGTTGAATTGGCTAGCGCTTACACAGATACGCAGTATTTT. It is translated as CSVELASAYTDTQYF.

This rearrangement joins TRBV27 to TRBJ2-3, with TRBD2 matching over 8 bases. The CDR3 contains 14 residues. With V trimmed by 3 bases and J by 1 base, 0 bases remained unmatched. CDR1 and CDR2 from the germline V gene are MNHEY and SMNVEV (reference sequence). Here the CDR3 DNA reads TGTGCCAGCAGTTTCGGGGGGGGCACAGATACGCAGTATTTT. It encodes CASSFGGGTDTQYF.